Listed here are 18 T cell receptor beta chains from one sample, sequenced in a study of cytomegalovirus exposure and HLA in healthy donors. Amplification used 60 Vbeta primers and 13 Jbeta primers. Profiled with immunoSEQ multiplex PCR; TCRdb holds only in-frame clones, not every one. This sample yields 120,000 or so clones, of which around three quarters are seen a single time; approximately 10% belongs to the top ten. The sequenced material came from PBMCs. These receptors came from a man aged 25 to 40 in good health and CMV-seropositive.

The V gene is TRBV27, the J gene TRBJ1-2; 12 nucleotides line up with TRBD1. The CDR3 totals 15 residues. V shed 3 bases and J 6 bases; nucleotides not matched to a gene: 5. Germline assignment: CDR1 MNHEY and CDR2 SMNVEV (reference sequence). In DNA form, the CDR3 reads TGTGCCAGCAGTTTGGGACAGGGGGCGCATAATGGCTACACCTTC. Amino acids: CASSLGQGAHNGYTF.

The chain links TRBV4-1 to TRBJ2-7; D call uncertain. The CDR3 extends over 13 amino acids. CDR1 is MGHRA and CDR2 is YSYEKL in the germline V gene. Trimming removed 0 bases at V and 4 bases at J, with 7 bases between. This CDR3 is CASSQDLVYEQYF. For the CDR3, the DNA is TGCGCCAGCAGCCAAGATCTCGTTTACGAGCAGTACTTC.

The chain uses TRBV5-8 and TRBJ2-7; a weak D match, TRBD1 (6 bases). The CDR3 totals 13 residues. V lost 2 bases and J 4 bases, leaving 10 bases between the germline ends. In germline, CDR1 is SGHTS, CDR2 YDEGEE. CDR3 sequence: CASSLEGGYEQYF. The CDR3 DNA sequence: TGTGCCAGCAGCTTAGAAGGGGGATACGAGCAGTACTTC. Looking up the rest from reference TRBV5-8 and TRBJ2-7 gives the full variable domain: EAGVTQSPTHLIKTRGQQATLRCSPISGHTSVYWYQQALGLGLQFLLWYDEGEERNRGNFPPRFSGRQFPNYSSELNVNALELEDSALYLCASSLEGGYEQYFGPGTRLTVT.

The gene calls are TRBV18 and TRBJ2-1, with D maybe TRBD2 (6 bases). The V gene lost 6 bases and the J gene lost 7 bases, with 16 bases spanning the gap. Germline values: CDR1 KGHSH, CDR2 LQKENI. This CDR3 spans 14 amino acids. CDR3: CASSDYGKGNEQFF. The CDR3, as DNA: TGTGCCAGCTCGGACTACGGGAAAGGGAATGAGCAGTTCTTC.

The chain joins TRBV5-6 to TRBJ1-5; maybe TRBD1 (5 bases). CDR1 is SGHDT and CDR2 is YYEEEE in the germline V gene. The CDR3 is made up of 16 amino acids. Trimming took off 3 bases at V and 0 bases at J, with 13 bases between the two ends. The CDR3 reads CASSSTGALSNQPQHF. CDR3 DNA sequence: TGTGCCAGCAGCTCCACAGGCGCTCTTAGCAATCAGCCCCAGCATTTT.

V gene TRBV6-1 combines with J gene TRBJ2-7; 7 bases line up with TRBD1. In germline, CDR1 is MNHNS, CDR2 SASEGT. V shed 0 bases, J shed 6 bases, and the junction held 5 bases outside the gene matches. CDR3 size: 14 residues. As DNA, the CDR3 is TGTGCCAGCAGTGAAGCGCATAGGGGGCGCGAGCAGTACTTC. Protein product: CASSEAHRGREQYF.

Worth noting for this clone: Other nucleotide sequences in the sample specify the same CDR3. The chain uses TRBV4-1 and TRBJ1-6, with a tentative D call TRBD1 (5 bases). Germline V gene sequence: CDR1 MGHRA, CDR2 YSYEKL. With 3 bases removed from V and 3 bases from J, the gap between germline ends came to 18 bases. The CDR3 consists of 18 residues. The CDR3 DNA is TGCGCCAGCAGCCAGCAACAGGTCTGGGTTTTCTATAATTCACCCCTCCACTTT. Amino acids: CASSQQQVWVFYNSPLHF.

The chain is built from TRBV9 and TRBJ1-2, with D possibly matching TRBD1 (5 bases). In germline, CDR1 is SGDLS, CDR2 YYNGEE. CDR3 size: 13 residues. V was shortened by 0 bases and J by 8 bases, with 11 bases between the two germline ends. The CDR3 loop is CASSVAGLEGYTF. As DNA, the CDR3 is TGTGCCAGCAGCGTAGCAGGGCTAGAGGGCTACACCTTC.

DNA for the CDR3: TGTGCCAGCAGTGAAAGAGGGACAGGGATTAATTCACCCCTCCACTTT. Translation: CASSERGTGINSPLHF. This chain uses TRBV2 with TRBJ1-6; 9 bases match TRBD1. V was clipped by 2 bases and J by 6 bases; unmatched bases: 5. CDR1 is SNHLY and CDR2 is FYNNEI in the germline V gene. The CDR3 sequence is 16 residues long. Full variable domain (outside the CDR3, taken from reference TRBV2 and TRBJ1-6): EPEVTQTPSHQVTQMGQEVILRCVPISNHLYFYWYRQILGQKVEFLVSFYNNEISEKSEIFDDQFSVERPDGSNFTLKIRSTKLEDSAMYFCASSERGTGINSPLHFGNGTRLTVT.

This chain connects TRBV6-5 to TRBJ2-7, with 8 positions matching TRBD2. This CDR3 is 14 amino acids long. The V segment lost 2 bases and the J segment 3 bases; nucleotides outside the gene matches: 3. The germline V gene has CDR1 MNHEY and CDR2 SVGAGI. CDR3 sequence reads: CASSYRAGGYEQYF. The CDR3 DNA reads TGTGCCAGCAGTTACCGGGCGGGGGGCTACGAGCAGTACTTC.

The J gene is TRBJ2-2, the V gene TRBV7-6, with D tentatively TRBD2 (6 bases). This CDR3 comprises 15 residues. Germline V gives CDR1 SGHVS, CDR2 FNYEAQ. The ends were cut back, 0 bases at V and 1 base at J, with 6 bases in the middle. CDR3 sequence (DNA): TGTGCCAGCAGCTTAGCGGAGGGGAACACCGGGGAGCTGTTTTTT. This translates into CASSLAEGNTGELFF.

This CDR3 is CASSAGMNTEAFF. The CDR3 DNA is TGCGCCAGCAGTGCAGGGATGAACACTGAAGCTTTCTTT. The chain carries TRBV10-2 and TRBJ1-1, with D possibly being TRBD1 (5 bases). The ends were cut back, 4 bases at V and 0 bases at J, with 6 bases in the middle. Germline loops: CDR1 WSHSY, CDR2 SAAADI. The CDR3 totals 13 residues.

This clone has just one count. This rearrangement joins TRBV2 to TRBJ2-3, with D maybe TRBD2 (5 bases). V gave up 8 bases and J gave up 4 bases, with 28 bases separating them. The CDR3 has 18 amino acids. Germline CDR1 and CDR2: SNHLY and FYNNEI. CDR3 amino acids: CASHGASRGFSWADTQYF. The DNA for the CDR3 is TGTGCCAGCCATGGAGCAAGCCGAGGGTTTTCCTGGGCAGATACGCAGTATTTT.

The chain combines TRBV9 with TRBJ2-3; 12 bases align to TRBD2. This CDR3 region has 15 residues. The ends lost 4 bases at V and 6 bases at J; junction bases unmatched: 6. Germline V CDR1 and CDR2: SGDLS, YYNGEE. The CDR3 is CASSPSGGAWDTQYF. DNA for the CDR3: TGTGCCAGCAGCCCTAGCGGGGGGGCTTGGGATACGCAGTATTTT.

J is TRBJ2-3 and V is TRBV5-1; maybe TRBD1 (6 bases). V was shortened by 5 bases and J by 0 bases, with 13 bases between the two germline ends. The CDR3 is 15 residues long. The germline CDR1 and CDR2 sequences are SGHRS and YFSETQ. CDR3 in amino acids: CASRRAGQSTDTQYF. The CDR3 coding sequence is TGCGCCAGCAGACGTGCTGGACAGAGCACAGATACGCAGTATTTT. The entire variable domain, with the rest obtained from reference TRBV5-1 and TRBJ2-3, is as follows: KAGVTQTPRYLIKTRGQQVTLSCSPISGHRSVSWYQQTPGQGLQFLFEYFSETQRNKGNFPGRFSGRQFSNSRSEMNVSTLELGDSALYLCASRRAGQSTDTQYFGPGTRLTVL.

This clone was observed a few times. DNA for the CDR3: TGTGCCAGCAGTGTCGGACCGGGGACCTACGAGCAGTACTTC. It specifies CASSVGPGTYEQYF. This sequence joins TRBV2 and TRBJ2-7; D is perhaps TRBD2 (5 bases). The CDR3 has 14 residues. The ends were cut back, 4 bases at V and 2 bases at J, with 12 bases in the middle. Germline assignment: CDR1 SNHLY and CDR2 FYNNEI.

The V gene is TRBV29-1, the J gene TRBJ1-1; the D gene is possibly TRBD1 (5 bases). The CDR3 sequence is 11 residues long. V was clipped by 4 bases and J by 5 bases, with 8 bases between them. CDR1 and CDR2 (germline): SQVTM, ANQGSEA. CDR3 DNA sequence: TGCAGCGTTGGGGGCGAAACTGAAGCTTTCTTT. The encoded protein is CSVGGETEAFF.

The chain couples TRBV9 to TRBJ1-1; 10 nucleotides match TRBD1. V was clipped by 2 bases and J by 6 bases; unmatched bases: 7. The germline gives CDR1 SGDLS, CDR2 YYNGEE. This CDR3 has 15 residues. This CDR3 is CASSVLPDRGAEAFF. As DNA, the CDR3 is TGTGCCAGCAGCGTCCTCCCGGACAGGGGGGCTGAAGCTTTCTTT.